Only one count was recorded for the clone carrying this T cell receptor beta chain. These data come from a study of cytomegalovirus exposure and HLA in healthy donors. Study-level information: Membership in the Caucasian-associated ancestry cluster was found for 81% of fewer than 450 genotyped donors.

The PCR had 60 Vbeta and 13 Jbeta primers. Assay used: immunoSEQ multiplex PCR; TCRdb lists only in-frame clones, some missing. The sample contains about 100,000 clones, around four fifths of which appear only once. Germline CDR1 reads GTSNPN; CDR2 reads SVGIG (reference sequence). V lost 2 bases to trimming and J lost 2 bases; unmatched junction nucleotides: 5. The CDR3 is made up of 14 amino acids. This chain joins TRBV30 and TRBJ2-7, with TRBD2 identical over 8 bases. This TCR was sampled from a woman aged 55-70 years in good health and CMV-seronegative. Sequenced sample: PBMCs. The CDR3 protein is CAWSRIAGPYEQYF. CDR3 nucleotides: TGTGCCTGGAGTAGGATAGCGGGGCCCTACGAGCAGTACTTC.